Listed below are T cell receptor beta chains from one sample, sequenced in a study of radiotherapy plus CTLA-4 blockade in lung cancer. Sequencing used immunoSEQ multiplex PCR; TCRdb keeps in-frame clones, though not all of them. This table holds some 73,000 clones, about 84% found once. The specimen was peripheral blood, collected from a patient treated with radiotherapy plus ipilimumab. These receptor sequences come from a human donor with non-small cell lung cancer who had stable disease on radiotherapy plus ipilimumab. The CDR3 runs from the conserved cysteine through the conserved F or W. The order of the fields is CDR3 length, V gene, CDR3 protein.

CDR3 length: 12; V gene: TRBV7-2; CDR3 protein: CASSTTGRRLHF
CDR3 length: 15; V gene: TRBV6-5; CDR3 protein: CASSYEGGPPDTQYF
CDR3 length: 11; V gene: TRBV30; CDR3 protein: CAWARAFAAFF
CDR3 length: 10; V gene: TRBV7-9; CDR3 protein: CASSSSGYTF
CDR3 length: 17; V gene: TRBV18; CDR3 protein: CASSRQTGETGANVLTF
CDR3 length: 16; V gene: TRBV6-6; CDR3 protein: CASSYSKGAVGNTIYF
CDR3 length: 15; V gene: TRBV6-4; CDR3 protein: CASSVDSGPYNEQFF
CDR3 length: 15; V gene: TRBV7-8; CDR3 protein: CASSLSGRQRYGYTF
CDR3 length: 14; V gene: TRBV5-1; CDR3 protein: CASSFSQPTDTQYF
CDR3 length: 14; V gene: TRBV6-6; CDR3 protein: CASSLGRVGNTIYF
CDR3 length: 18; V gene: TRBV27; CDR3 protein: CASSLRGGTGGFTDTQYF
CDR3 length: 16; V gene: TRBV10-3; CDR3 protein: CAISESGRGQENEQFF
CDR3 length: 12; V gene: TRBV15; CDR3 protein: CATSVFPSEAFF
CDR3 length: 16; V gene: TRBV7-8; CDR3 protein: CASSPRGRGGNQPQHF
CDR3 length: 16; V gene: TRBV9; CDR3 protein: CASSPRDPGANEKLFF
CDR3 length: 14; V gene: TRBV7-8; CDR3 protein: CASSTRGSNQPQHF
CDR3 length: 15; V gene: TRBV27; CDR3 protein: CASRQGLATNEKLFF
CDR3 length: 16; V gene: TRBV19; CDR3 protein: CASSTGGISTNEKLFF
CDR3 length: 15; V gene: TRBV13; CDR3 protein: CASSPGLAGENEQFF